A few counts support the clone carrying this T cell receptor (beta chain). The sample comes from a study of patients and donors after allogeneic stem cell transplantation. Germline lookup yields CDR1 DFQATT and CDR2 SNEGSKA (reference sequence). The CDR3 length is 14 residues. V lost 1 base to trimming and J lost 4 bases, with 13 bases between them. TCRdb re-derived calls from the RT-PCR reads in MiXCR, one entry per CDR3 protein. The repertoire holds a few hundred thousand distinct CDR3 sequences, with over 30% as singletons. This receptor was identified in a human donor who was either an allogeneic HSCT recipient or a stem cell or donor lymphocyte infusion donor (not recorded which). It is not recorded whose cells these are; they may come from a transplant donor. Sequenced: blood, either unsorted or a sorted T cell fraction (not recorded which). V usage is TRBV20-1 and J usage is TRBJ1-2; D is ambiguous. For the CDR3, the DNA is TGCAGTGCTAGAGGACCTTCCATCCCCTATGGCTACACCTTC. It yields the protein CSARGPSIPYGYTF.